This T cell receptor (beta chain) came from a study of blood T cell repertoires in COVID-19. Study details: PBMCs, B-cell-depleted T cells, or T cells were the source of the cDNA or gDNA that made up the material.

The CDR3 runs to 14 residues. V was shortened by 5 bases and J by 5 bases, with 15 bases between the two germline ends. Germline CDR1 MNHEY, CDR2 SMNVEV (reference sequence). In the original analysis: Estimates of nucleated cell counts were drawn from the amplification of reference gene primers. Generated by immunoSEQ multiplex PCR, the TCRdb table keeps only in-frame clones and is missing some. V and J calls and clone size come straight from that table; D and trimming were deduced from the DNA. The sample has 200,000 to 250,000 clones; around 88% are singletons. The origin of this receptor is a man in his late teens or twenties with active or convalescent COVID-19. The genes are TRBV27 and TRBJ2-5; D gene uncertain. Sequenced material: peripheral blood. The CDR3 DNA is TGTGCCAGCAGTGCTACCGGCAGGTGGGAGACCCAGTACTTC. It specifies CASSATGRWETQYF.